Each of the 18 T cell receptor beta chains below was sequenced from the same sample in a study of blood T cell repertoires in COVID-19. Data came from immunoSEQ multiplex PCR; TCRdb stores just in-frame clones and leaves some out. Among 85,000 to 100,000 clones, 65% to 90% were seen once, and the ten largest hold 3.5% to 4.5%. Sequencing was done on a sample of peripheral blood. These receptors all stem from a man in his 60s with acute or convalescent COVID-19.

The rearrangement uses TRBV4-3 and TRBJ2-1, with TRBD2 matching 7 bases. CDR1 and CDR2 from the germline V gene are LGHNA and YSLEER. This CDR3 region has 15 residues. Trimming cost V 0 bases and J 4 bases; bases outside gene matches: 3. CDR3 sequence (DNA): TGCGCCAGCAGCCAAGATGGGACTACGTACAATGAGCAGTTCTTC. Amino acid sequence: CASSQDGTTYNEQFF.

The CDR3 DNA reads as TGTGCCAGCAGTCGGACAGGGAACACTGAAGCTTTCTTT. Its translation: CASSRTGNTEAFF. The chain links TRBV7-3 to TRBJ1-1; 7 bases line up with TRBD1. This CDR3 is built from 13 residues. The germline V gene has CDR1 SGHTA and CDR2 FQGTGA. With V trimmed by 6 bases and J by 1 base, 2 bases remained unmatched.

J is TRBJ1-3 and V is TRBV6-1, with a possible D match to TRBD1 (6 bases). The length of the CDR3 is 16 residues. V was pared by 4 bases and J by 1 base, with 14 bases between. Germline assignment: CDR1 MNHNS and CDR2 SASEGT. This CDR3 is CASSGSYRESGNTIYF. For the CDR3, the DNA is TGTGCCAGCAGTGGCTCTTACAGGGAATCTGGAAACACCATATATTTT.

This clone appeared a few times. The J gene is TRBJ2-7, the V gene TRBV5-8, with TRBD2 as a possible D gene (6 bases). V dropped 4 bases and J dropped 5 bases, with 16 bases sitting between them. The germline V gene encodes CDR1 SGHTS and CDR2 YDEGEE. The CDR3 is 14 amino acids. CDR3 region: CASSPLTGVDEQYF. CDR3 in DNA: TGTGCCAGCAGCCCACTGACGGGAGTCGACGAGCAGTACTTC.

The chain is built from TRBV19 and TRBJ2-1; D is perhaps TRBD1 (5 bases). Per the germline V gene, CDR1 is LNHDA and CDR2 is SQIVND (reference sequence). The CDR3 is 11 amino acids. Deletions cut 10 bases from V and 8 bases from J, with 12 bases between. CDR3 DNA sequence: TGTGCCACCAGCAGGGTCGATGAGCAGTTCTTC. Its translation: CATSRVDEQFF.

The V call is TRBV7-9, the J call TRBJ2-1, with TRBD2 matching 9 bases. CDR1 SEHNR and CDR2 FQNEAQ come from the germline V gene (reference sequence). The CDR3 is 17 residues long. J lost 4 bases, V lost 0 bases, and 7 bases had no gene match. CDR3 sequence (DNA): TGTGCCAGCAGCTTAGCGCCCGCGGGGGGGCTGTACAATGAGCAGTTCTTC. Translation: CASSLAPAGGLYNEQFF.

The V gene is TRBV6-5, the J gene TRBJ1-6; TRBD1 aligns across 8 bases. The CDR3 extends over 14 amino acids. Trimming took 10 bases from V and 6 from J; bases not matched to a gene: 8. Germline V gives CDR1 MNHEY, CDR2 SVGAGI. CDR3 in amino acids: CATSPTGANSPLHF. CDR3 in DNA: TGTGCCACCTCGCCGACAGGGGCTAATTCACCCCTCCACTTT.

The sample holds a few counts of this clone. The chain combines TRBV3-1 (or the pseudogene TRBV3-2) with TRBJ2-1; TRBD2 aligns across 12 bases. The germline V gene has CDR1 LGHDT and CDR2 YNNKEL (reference sequence). This CDR3 region has 13 residues. V lost 1 base to trimming and J lost 15 bases; unmatched junction nucleotides: 4. The CDR3 nucleotides are TGTGCCAGCAGCCAAGGGCTAGCGGGGGGGCGGTTCTTC. This gives the protein CASSQGLAGGRFF.

The chain combines TRBV10-3 with TRBJ1-1; unclear D gene. Trimming pared 2 bases from V and 8 bases from J, leaving 12 bases between. The CDR3 loop spans 13 amino acids. CDR1 and CDR2 from the germline V gene are ENHRY and SYGVKD. The CDR3 bases are TGTGCCATCAGTGAGGATCGACGGAGCGAAGCTTTCTTT. Translating it yields CAISEDRRSEAFF.

The chain links TRBV5-4 to TRBJ1-4; weak D call: TRBD1 (5 bases). Germline V gene sequence: CDR1 SGHNT, CDR2 YYREEE (reference sequence). The V end lost 0 bases, the J end lost 3 bases, and 9 bases lay between the germline ends. The CDR3 covers 15 residues. CDR3 amino acids: CASSLEGQPNEKLFF. For the CDR3, the DNA is TGTGCCAGCAGCTTGGAGGGGCAGCCTAATGAAAAACTGTTTTTT. Supplemented by reference TRBV5-4 and TRBJ1-4, the full variable domain reads ETGVTQSPTHLIKTRGQQVTLRCSSQSGHNTVSWYQQALGQGPQFIFQYYREEENGRGNFPPRFSGLQFPNYSSELNVNALELDDSALYLCASSLEGQPNEKLFFGSGTQLSVL.

The rearrangement uses TRBV3-1 (or the pseudogene TRBV3-2) and TRBJ1-3; tentative D call: TRBD1 (5 bases). The CDR3 spans 14 residues. Germline lookup yields CDR1 LGHDT and CDR2 YNNKEL (reference sequence). V was pared by 0 bases and J by 8 bases, with 11 bases between. The CDR3 protein is CASSQDPGRDTIYF. The CDR3 nucleotides read TGTGCCAGCAGCCAAGATCCAGGGAGGGACACCATATATTTT.

The chain uses TRBV19 and TRBJ2-3; the match to TRBD2 covers 7 bases. The germline CDR1 and CDR2 sequences are LNHDA and SQIVND (reference sequence). This CDR3 comprises 14 residues. V lost 5 bases and J lost 2; bases outside the gene matches: 4. For the CDR3, the DNA is TGTGCCAGTAGTGACCGGGACTACACAGATACGCAGTATTTT. Protein product: CASSDRDYTDTQYF.

The genes are TRBV3-1 (or the pseudogene TRBV3-2) and TRBJ2-5; D may be TRBD2 (5 bases). This CDR3 comprises 16 residues. The germline V gene encodes CDR1 LGHDT and CDR2 YNNKEL (reference sequence). Trimming cost V 1 base and J 3 bases, with 15 bases left between them. CDR3 nucleotides: TGTGCCAGCAGCCAAGGCCTGGGAGAAGTAGAAGAGACCCAGTACTTC. The encoded protein is CASSQGLGEVEETQYF.

The rearrangement links TRBV7-9 to TRBJ2-2, with TRBD2 matching 11 bases. Trimming removed 6 bases from V and 6 bases from J; junction bases left unmatched: 6. CDR3 length: 15 amino acids. Germline CDR1 SEHNR, CDR2 FQNEAQ (reference sequence). CDR3 region: CASSPSGRIPGELFF. CDR3 in DNA: TGTGCCAGCAGTCCTAGCGGGAGGATCCCCGGGGAGCTGTTTTTT.

For the CDR3, the DNA is TGTGCCAGCAGCCAAGACCCCAGATCCTACGAGCAGTACTTC. Its translation: CASSQDPRSYEQYF. This sequence joins TRBV3-1 (or the pseudogene TRBV3-2) and TRBJ2-7; D gene unclear. Germline lookup yields CDR1 LGHDT and CDR2 YNNKEL (reference sequence). The CDR3 length is 14 residues. Trimming left V 0 bases short and J 1 base short, with 7 bases between.

This clone was seen a few times. The J gene is TRBJ2-7, the V gene TRBV14, with D perhaps matching TRBD1 (5 bases). Germline V gene sequence: CDR1 SGHDN, CDR2 FVKESK. V was pared by 4 bases and J by 3 bases, with 16 bases between. This CDR3 has 15 residues. The CDR3: CASSPSGNRIYEQYF. In DNA form, the CDR3 reads TGTGCCAGCAGCCCAAGTGGGAACAGGATCTACGAGCAGTACTTC.

The chain is built from TRBV5-4 and TRBJ2-7; 10 nucleotides match TRBD1. Germline-derived CDR1 and CDR2 are SGHNT and YYREEE (reference sequence). The CDR3 has 14 amino acids. V lost 1 base and J lost 11; bases outside the gene matches: 9. The CDR3 nucleotides read TGTGCCAGCAGCTTGATGGGACAGGGGACCCCGGAGTACTTC. Amino acid sequence: CASSLMGQGTPEYF.

The chain recombines TRBV4-3 with TRBJ2-7; TRBD1 agrees at 7 bases. The length of the CDR3 is 16 residues. The V and J ends lost 0 bases and 2 bases, in that order; junction bases with no gene match: 7. The germline V gene has CDR1 LGHNA and CDR2 YSLEER. The CDR3 loop reads CASSQDTGVTPYEQYF. For the CDR3, the DNA is TGCGCCAGCAGCCAAGACACAGGGGTTACCCCCTACGAGCAGTACTTC.